This TCR beta chain is drawn from a study of T-cell reconstitution after alpha-beta-depleted transplantation in children. Findings of the study overall: About two months after transplant, alpha-beta T cells reportedly came from several hundred expanded graft clones.

V lost 3 bases and J lost 7; bases outside the gene matches: 6. Per the germline V gene, CDR1 is SGHVS and CDR2 is FQNEAQ. The CDR3 sequence is 15 residues long. This clonotype appeared a few times. Its specificity is unknown. Unique molecular identifiers tagged the TCRbeta library. TCRdb reprocessed the PCR reads with MiXCR, giving one entry per CDR3 protein. Here the sample spans a few hundred thousand distinct CDR3 sequences, 27% being singletons. Sequenced material: PBMCs, taken before TCRalphabeta/CD19-depleted stem cell transplant. This sequence joins TRBV7-8 and TRBJ2-7, with 13 positions matching TRBD2. The receptor was isolated from a boy in the first two years of life with Wiskott-Aldrich syndrome, due to receive a stem cell transplant. CDR3 DNA sequence: TGTGCCAGCAGCTTGGGACTAGCGGGAAGTGGAGAGCAGTACTTC. This gives the protein CASSLGLAGSGEQYF. The complete variable domain, with remaining parts taken from reference TRBV7-8 and TRBJ2-7, reads GAGVSQSPRYKVAKRGQDVALRCDPISGHVSLFWYQQALGQGPEFLTYFQNEAQLDKSGLPSDRFFAERPEGSVSTLKIQRTQQEDSAVYLCASSLGLAGSGEQYFGPGTRLTVT.